This T cell receptor (beta chain) was obtained from a study of blood T cells in healthy people across ages. Overall study findings and caveats: Strong correlation existed between TCR beta diversity and naive T cell percentage. While age rose, TCR beta diversity per million T cells dropped in a roughly linear way.

The use of a sample-barcoded 5' primer and a J-beta primer mix characterized a second PCR of about 7 to 12 cycles. There were at least 3 million CDR3-containing paired-end reads obtained from each sample. TCRdb re-called the 5' RACE reads through MiXCR, storing one row per CDR3 protein. The sample holds roughly 1,700,000 distinct CDR3 sequences; 28% are singletons and the top ten take 7.7%. Note on this clonotype: The antigen is not known.

The CDR3 covers 17 residues. From germline, CDR1 is ENHRY and CDR2 SYGVKD. V shed 3 bases and J 5 bases; nucleotides not matched to a gene: 13. The TCR was taken from a woman in her 30s in good health. Input material: blood. The chain is built from TRBV10-3 and TRBJ2-1, with 7 nucleotides matching TRBD2. In nucleotides, the CDR3 is TGTGCCATCAGTGACGGACTAGGGGTCGGCCAAAACAATGAGCAGTTCTTC. Translation gives CAISDGLGVGQNNEQFF.